Each of the 25 T cell receptor beta chains below was sequenced from the same sample in a study of post-analysis software for immune sequencing data. Notes on the study in general: Among a handful of TRBV segments more frequent in patients than controls were TRBV5-6, TRBV5-1 and TRBV20-1.

Prepared TCR beta cDNA libraries contained unique molecular identifiers. In TCRdb, the PCR reads were re-called with MiXCR into one record per CDR3 protein. The sample consists of under 200,000 distinct CDR3 sequences, 25% to 35% of them appearing once. These receptors' antigens are unknown. Sequencing was done on a sample of blood. The source of these receptors is a girl between 2 and 17 years old with multiple sclerosis.

In this sample, this clonotype turned up many times. This rearrangement joins TRBV4-1 to TRBJ2-3, with TRBD2 as a possible D gene (6 bases). V lost 0 bases to trimming and J lost 2 bases, with 12 bases between them. The length of the CDR3 is 16 residues. Germline CDR1 is MGHRA and CDR2 is YSYEKL. The CDR3 coding sequence is TGCGCCAGCAGCCAAGAATATGCGGGATTCACAGATACGCAGTATTTT. It encodes CASSQEYAGFTDTQYF.

CDR3 coding DNA: TGTGCCAGCAGTACCCAGGGTGGGGCCGGGGAGCTGTTTTTT. This encodes CASSTQGGAGELFF. The V gene is TRBV28, the J gene TRBJ2-2; D is perhaps TRBD1 (5 bases). Deletions cut 5 bases from V and 6 bases from J, with 13 bases between. The CDR3 is made up of 14 amino acids. Germline CDR1 is MDHEN and CDR2 is SYDVKM.

The chain employs TRBV20-1 and TRBJ1-1; D ambiguous. This CDR3 region has 12 residues. The germline gives CDR1 DFQATT, CDR2 SNEGSKA (reference sequence). Trimming removed 3 bases at V and 5 bases at J, with 10 bases between. The CDR3 sequence is CSASLAYTEAFF. CDR3 sequence (DNA): TGCAGTGCTAGTCTGGCTTATACTGAAGCTTTCTTT.

This clonotype has ten or more counts. The chain has TRBV20-1 and TRBJ2-1; D is uncertain. V lost 4 bases, J lost 12 bases, and 7 bases lay in between. CDR3 length: 9 amino acids. CDR1 is DFQATT and CDR2 is SNEGSKA in the germline V gene (reference sequence). The CDR3 sequence is CSAMNPQFF. The DNA for the CDR3 is TGCAGTGCTATGAATCCGCAGTTCTTC.

Remarks on this clonotype: One end of the junction varies from germline; a read error may be responsible. The chain has TRBV6-2 or TRBV6-3 and TRBJ1-1, with D perhaps matching TRBD1 (5 bases). Germline V gene data show CDR1 as MNHEY and CDR2 as SVGEGT. This CDR3 spans 14 amino acids. In DNA form, the CDR3 reads TGTGCCAGCAGTTACCGTCGGGGGAACTCTGAAGCTTTCTTT. Its translation is CASSYRRGNSEAFF.

V usage is TRBV20-1 and J usage is TRBJ1-2, with D uncertain. V lost 5 bases and J lost 5, with 18 bases in between. The germline V gene has CDR1 DFQATT and CDR2 SNEGSKA (reference sequence). CDR3 length: 14 amino acids. The CDR3 bases are TGCAGTGCTCGCCCTTTCGGCGCGGGGTATGGCTACACCTTC. This codes for CSARPFGAGYGYTF.

This sequence joins TRBV7-7 and TRBJ2-1, with D possibly TRBD1 on 7 matching bases. Looked up from germline, CDR1 is SSHAT and CDR2 is FNYEAQ (reference sequence). The CDR3 is 15 amino acids. CDR3: CASGLGQGVYNEQFF. CDR3 sequence (DNA): TGTGCTAGCGGCTTAGGGCAGGGGGTCTACAATGAGCAGTTCTTC.

Notes on this clonotype: A much larger clone is a single base away; this may be a read error. The chain links TRBV6-1 to TRBJ2-3; D is undetermined. CDR1 and CDR2 from the germline V gene are MNHNS and SASEGT. CDR3 length: 12 residues. The germline V and J ends were trimmed by 1 base and 10 bases, with 9 bases remaining between them. Written as DNA, the CDR3 is TGTGCCAGCAGTGAAGACCGGTGGCCGCAGTATTTT. This gives the protein CASSEDRWPQYF.

Notes on this clonotype: A single base separates this from a much larger clone, so it may be a read error. The chain carries TRBV12-3 or TRBV12-4 and TRBJ2-5; D could derive from TRBD1 or TRBD2 (5 bases each). CDR3 length: 14 amino acids. The V end was cut by 4 bases, the J end by 4 bases, with 13 bases between. The CDR3 coding sequence is TGTGCCAGCAGTTGGGCCGGGGCCGGAGAGACCCAGTACTTC. Its translation: CASSWAGAGETQYF.

The chain recombines TRBV20-1 with TRBJ2-7, with 7 bases aligning to TRBD1. CDR1 DFQATT and CDR2 SNEGSKA come from the germline V gene (reference sequence). The CDR3 has 15 amino acids. J lost 3 bases, V lost 0 bases, and 8 bases had no gene match. The CDR3 loop is CSARERVGGGYEQYF. CDR3 DNA sequence: TGCAGTGCTAGAGAGCGGGTAGGGGGCGGCTACGAGCAGTACTTC.

This clonotype was recorded at least ten times. This chain uses TRBV20-1 with TRBJ2-7, with 9 bases identical to TRBD1. CDR3 length: 14 amino acids. CDR1 is DFQATT and CDR2 is SNEGSKA in the germline V gene (reference sequence). The CDR3 region is CRAPGTGLSYEQYF. The CDR3 DNA follows: TGCAGGGCACCCGGGACAGGGCTATCCTACGAGCAGTACTTC.

To note about this clonotype: This clone may be a read error of a much larger clone one base away. The chain joins TRBV15 to TRBJ2-1, with D unclear. CDR1 is LNHNV and CDR2 is YYDKDF in the germline V gene (reference sequence). Trimming took 1 base from V and 13 from J, leaving 11 bases between them. This CDR3 spans 12 amino acids. The CDR3 loop reads CATSRVAMTQFF. In DNA form, the CDR3 reads TGTGCCACCAGCAGAGTGGCTATGACCCAGTTCTTC.

The chain employs TRBV5-1 and TRBJ1-5; tentatively, D is TRBD1 (5 bases). V was clipped by 0 bases and J by 6 bases, with 10 bases between them. This CDR3 is 14 amino acids long. CDR1 and CDR2 (germline): SGHRS, YFSETQ. CDR3 protein: CASSLAQGTQPQHF. CDR3 bases: TGCGCCAGCAGCTTGGCCCAAGGGACTCAGCCCCAGCATTTT.

About this clonotype itself: Just one base apart from a much larger clone, this may be a read error. The V gene is TRBV18, the J gene TRBJ2-7, with D uncertain. Germline V lookup: CDR1 KGHSH, CDR2 LQKENI. This CDR3 spans 13 amino acids. The CDR3 nucleotides are TGTGTCAGCTCACCGTTGGAAACCTACGAGCAGTACTTC. It specifies CVSSPLETYEQYF.

In its sample, this clonotype was seen many times. The V and J genes are TRBV10-3 and TRBJ2-7; possible D gene TRBD1, 5 bases. The ends were cut back, 2 bases at V and 5 bases at J, with 13 bases in the middle. CDR1 ENHRY and CDR2 SYGVKD come from the germline V gene. The CDR3 runs to 14 residues. The CDR3 DNA reads TGTGCCATCAGTGAGAGCCAGGGTAAGAACGAGCAGTACTTC. Translation gives CAISESQGKNEQYF.

The genes are TRBV18 and TRBJ2-2; D perhaps matches TRBD2 (6 bases). The CDR3 is made up of 16 amino acids. CDR1 KGHSH and CDR2 LQKENI come from the germline V gene. The V end lost 6 bases, the J end lost 4 bases, and 18 bases lay between the germline ends. CDR3 sequence (DNA): TGTGCCAGCTCCCAGATGGCGGCCGGGAGCACCGGGGAGCTGTTTTTT. This sequence encodes CASSQMAAGSTGELFF.

The gene calls are TRBV30 and TRBJ1-4, with 8 bases fitting TRBD1. Germline CDR1 reads GTSNPN; CDR2 reads SVGIG (reference sequence). J gave up 0 bases and V 2 bases, and 14 bases lay outside the gene matches. The CDR3 length is 19 residues. This CDR3 is CAWSPRTGWVGATNEKLFF. The CDR3 DNA follows: TGTGCCTGGAGTCCTCGGACAGGGTGGGTCGGTGCAACTAATGAAAAACTGTTTTTT.

This clonotype was counted many times. The rearrangement joins TRBV28 to TRBJ2-7; D remains ambiguous. This CDR3 has 14 residues. V gave up 2 bases and J gave up 4 bases, with 12 bases separating them. Germline CDR1 reads MDHEN; CDR2 reads SYDVKM. The CDR3 region is CASSLPQSLYEQYF. The CDR3 nucleotides read TGTGCCAGCAGTTTACCCCAGAGCCTTTACGAGCAGTACTTC.

The genes are TRBV5-1 and TRBJ2-1, with 12 bases aligning to TRBD2. CDR3 size: 17 residues. J lost 3 bases, V lost 1 base, and 5 bases had no gene match. Germline CDR1 SGHRS, CDR2 YFSETQ. This CDR3 is CASSLTGLAGNYNEQFF. The CDR3 DNA follows: TGCGCCAGCAGCTTGACCGGACTAGCGGGAAACTACAATGAGCAGTTCTTC.

In this sample, this clonotype turned up many times. The rearrangement uses TRBV28 and TRBJ2-3, with 8 positions matching TRBD2. Germline lookup yields CDR1 MDHEN and CDR2 SYDVKM. This CDR3 region has 15 residues. Trimming at V came to 5 bases and at J to 0 bases, leaving 4 bases not matched to a gene. In DNA, the CDR3 is TGTGCCAGCAGTCTAGCGGGTGCTAGCACAGATACGCAGTATTTT. Encoded protein: CASSLAGASTDTQYF. The full variable domain, completed using reference TRBV28 and TRBJ2-3, is DVKVTQSSRYLVKRTGEKVFLECVQDMDHENMFWYRQDPGLGLRLIYFSYDVKMKEKGDIPEGYSVSREKKERFSLILESASTNQTSMYLCASSLAGASTDTQYFGPGTRLTVL.

This clonotype was seen repeatedly, ten times or more. The chain is built from TRBV9 and TRBJ1-4; D might be TRBD1 (6 bases). CDR1 and CDR2 from the germline V gene are SGDLS and YYNGEE. Between the trimmed V and J ends, which lost 3 bases and 6 bases, there was a span of 15 bases. The CDR3 consists of 15 residues. Written as DNA, the CDR3 is TGTGCCAGCAGCGGAACGACAGGATGGGATGAAAAACTGTTTTTT. Its translation: CASSGTTGWDEKLFF. Using reference TRBV9 and TRBJ1-4 for the parts outside the CDR3, the full variable domain is DSGVTQTPKHLITATGQRVTLRCSPRSGDLSVYWYQQSLDQGLQFLIQYYNGEERAKGNILERFSAQQFPDLHSELNLSSLELGDSALYFCASSGTTGWDEKLFFGSGTQLSVL.

This clonotype appeared many times. CDR3 in DNA: TGCAGTGCTAGAGATCTTGTGAGCCGCTCCTACAATGAGCAGTTCTTC. Protein sequence: CSARDLVSRSYNEQFF. The rearrangement uses TRBV20-1 and TRBJ2-1; D gene unclear. Germline CDR1 and CDR2: DFQATT and SNEGSKA (reference sequence). The CDR3 runs to 16 residues. The ends were cut back, 0 bases at V and 0 bases at J, with 12 bases in the middle.

The V gene is TRBV29-1, the J gene TRBJ2-7, with a tentative D call TRBD1 (6 bases). Germline CDR1 reads SQVTM; CDR2 reads ANQGSEA. The CDR3 spans 13 residues. V was shortened by 2 bases and J by 3 bases, with 11 bases between the two germline ends. CDR3 nucleotide sequence: TGCAGCGTTGAAACAGGGATAGACTACGAGCAGTACTTC. It yields the protein CSVETGIDYEQYF.

This clonotype has ten or more counts. The chain carries TRBV2 and TRBJ2-1; unclear D gene. Trimming took off 6 bases at V and 2 bases at J, with 14 bases between the two ends. The length of the CDR3 is 15 residues. CDR1 and CDR2 (germline): SNHLY, FYNNEI. The CDR3 DNA sequence: TGTGCCAGCAGCGCCCTGGCGCTTGCCTACAATGAGCAGTTCTTC. Its translation is CASSALALAYNEQFF.

Remarks on this clonotype: A single base separates this from a much larger clone, so it may be a read error. The chain combines TRBV6-1 with TRBJ2-4; no definite D call. CDR1 is MNHNS, CDR2 SASEGT, per germline. This CDR3 is 13 amino acids long. Trimming removed 11 bases at V and 4 bases at J, with 15 bases between. CDR3 nucleotide sequence: TGTGCCTTCTCAAGGACCGAAAAAAACATTCAGTACTTC. It is translated as CAFSRTEKNIQYF.